This record concerns one TCR beta chain sequence. Its target is not known. Ahead of sequencing, the ViraFEST assay grew antigen-specific CD4+ T cells using viral peptide pools. It was after 10 days of culture that CD4+ T cells were isolated. It was with 10 IU/ml IL-2 and 10 ug/ml peptides that some 2 million PBMC per well were cultured. This record belongs to a study of vaccination effects on CD4 cells after COVID-19. Sequencing was performed with immunoSEQ multiplex PCR; in TCRdb, only in-frame clones are kept and a portion is missing. The profile shows some 11,000 clones, about three quarters of them singletons. Whole-study findings and limits: From healthy vaccinees, only 1 of 255 vaccine-induced clones also reacted to common cold coronaviruses. Among infection- and vaccine-induced clones, marked clonal contraction occurred late after vaccination.

This clonotype originated in a human donor who received a COVID-19 vaccine. Sample: CD4+ T cells from PBMCs cultured with HCoV-229E spike peptides, taken before COVID-19 vaccination.

Here the CDR3 DNA reads TGTGCCAGCTCCAGGTGGGGGACAGATACGCAGTATTTT. Translating gives CASSRWGTDTQYF. This sequence joins TRBV18 and TRBJ2-3; D possibly uses TRBD1 or TRBD2 (5 bases each). Germline CDR1 is KGHSH and CDR2 is LQKENI. There are 13 residues in the CDR3. V lost 6 bases to trimming and J lost 3 bases, with 10 bases between them.